The next 17 T cell receptor beta chains were all read from a single sample in a study of tissue T cells after allogeneic stem cell transplantation. Here immunoSEQ multiplex PCR was the method, and the copy in TCRdb shows in-frame clones only, minus some. This sample has approximately 20,000 clones, with 60% to 80% found just once. Sequencing input: blood. The source is a female BALB/c mouse in good health. MHC haplotype of the strain: H2-d.

In regard to this clone: The listed genes are named as in mouse. The covered CDR3 bases are TGTGCCAGCAGCCACTCTGGGGGTTTACAAGACACCCAGTAC. Protein sequence: CASSHSGGLQDTQY. The whole CDR3 region reads CASSHSGGLQDTQYF. The V gene is TRBV5, the J gene TRBJ2-5, with 7 bases lining up with TRBD2. The read falls 1 residue short of the CDR3 end, and the missing part is taken from the germline J gene. From germline, CDR1 is LGHNA and CDR2 YNLKQL (reference sequence). CDR3 length: 15 residues. V lost 3 bases to trimming and J lost 3 bases; unmatched junction nucleotides: 6.

This clone was recorded once. Gene names denote mouse genes. The missing CDR3 end, 1 residue past where the read stops, is filled in from the germline J gene. The rearrangement uses TRBV13-1 and TRBJ2-1; D is perhaps TRBD1 (6 bases). V was shortened by 2 bases and J by 6 bases, with 15 bases between the two germline ends. CDR1 is NSHNY and CDR2 is SYGAGN in the germline V gene. The length of the CDR3 is 15 residues. The sequenced CDR3 bases are TGTGCCAGCAGTGAAGGGGGAGGAGGGTTTGCTGAGCAGTTC. It encodes CASSEGGGGFAEQF. Given in full, the CDR3 is CASSEGGGGFAEQFF.

This clone has just one count. Gene names and germline refer to mouse. The DNA ends 1 residue before the CDR3 does, and the rest of the CDR3 is filled in from the germline J gene. The rearrangement joins TRBV13-2 to TRBJ2-1, with 11 bases matching TRBD2. Losses at the gene ends were 4 bases for V and 1 base for J; bases not matched to a gene: 1. CDR3 size: 15 residues. From germline, CDR1 is NNHNN and CDR2 SYGAGS (reference sequence). CDR3 amino acids: CASGRLGGNYAEQFF. CDR3 bases read: TGTGCCAGCGGTCGACTGGGGGGGAACTATGCTGAGCAGTTC.

Notes on this clone: The listed genes are named as in mouse. The CDR3: CASSDGTGGSYEQYF. The covered CDR3 bases are TGTGCCAGCAGTGATGGGACAGGGGGTAGCTATGAACAGTAC. The J gene is TRBJ2-7, the V gene TRBV13-1; 10 nucleotides match TRBD1. The CDR3 is cut off 1 residue early in the read; its end comes from the germline J gene. V shed 0 bases and J 3 bases; nucleotides not matched to a gene: 3. In germline, CDR1 is NSHNY, CDR2 SYGAGN. The CDR3 spans 15 residues.

Notes on this clone: Mouse germline and gene names are used. CDR3 DNA (partial): TGTGCTAGCAGTTCACTGGGGGGCGAAAACACCTTGTAC. Translation gives CASSSLGGENTLY. The CDR3 as a whole reads CASSSLGGENTLYF. The V gene is TRBV29, the J gene TRBJ2-4, with 9 positions matching TRBD2. The read is 1 residue too short to cover the CDR3 end, so that end is filled in from the germline J gene. Germline V gene sequence: CDR1 MSHET, CDR2 SYDVDS. Unmatched junction bases numbered 3, after V lost 4 bases and J lost 4 bases. This CDR3 has 14 amino acids.

This clone was recorded a few times. The listed genes are named as in mouse. The read is 1 residue too short to cover the CDR3 end, so that end is filled in from the germline J gene. V gene TRBV13-1 combines with J gene TRBJ1-6, with a tentative D call TRBD1 (6 bases). TRBJ1-6 carries the ORF label, with uncertain function. V lost 1 base and J lost 5, with 7 bases in between. CDR1 is NSHNY and CDR2 is SYGAGN in the germline V gene. This CDR3 has 14 amino acids. Here the CDR3 reads CASSDRDNNSPLYF. Partial CDR3 DNA: TGTGCCAGCAGTGATAGGGACAATAATTCGCCCCTCTAC.

As regards this clone: Germline and genes here are mouse. The read gets to within 1 residue of the CDR3 end, and the germline J gene fills in the rest. The chain carries TRBV13-3 and TRBJ2-4; TRBD2 aligns across 7 bases. The CDR3 has 14 amino acids. CDR1 is NNHDY and CDR2 is SYVADS in the germline V gene. V was pared by 1 base and J by 2 bases, with 1 base of the junction left unmatched. The CDR3 loop reads CASSDTGVQNTLYF. The covered CDR3 bases are TGTGCCAGCAGTGATACTGGGGTTCAAAACACCTTGTAC. The full variable domain, rest sourced from reference TRBV13-3 and TRBJ2-4, is EAAVTQSPRSKVAVTGGKVTLSCHQTNNHDYMYWYRQDTGHGLRLIHYSYVADSTEKGDIPDGYKASRPSQENFSLILELASLSQTAVYFCASSDTGVQNTLYFGAGTRLSVL.

As concerns this clone: Germline and genes: mouse. The read stops 1 residue short of the end of the CDR3; the missing end is completed from the germline J gene. This chain links TRBV2 with TRBJ2-4, with 10 bases that match TRBD1. Germline V gene data show CDR1 as LGHNA and CDR2 as YSYQKL. The CDR3 length is 14 residues. The junction had 0 bases not matched to a gene; V was cut back by 0 bases and J by 6 bases. The part of the CDR3 DNA that was read is TGTGCCAGCAGCCAAGAGGGACAGGGGAACACCTTGTAC. This sequence encodes CASSQEGQGNTLY. The CDR3 reads in full as CASSQEGQGNTLYF.

This clone was found a few times. Each gene name is a mouse one. The read ends 1 residue early relative to the CDR3; the germline J gene fills the gap. The J gene is TRBJ1-3, the V gene TRBV4, with D possibly TRBD1 on 6 matching bases. Germline V CDR1 and CDR2: LGHDT, YNNKQL (reference sequence). This CDR3 is 14 amino acids long. V shed 4 bases and J shed 3 bases, with 10 bases lying between them. CDR3 in amino acids: CASSLQGGGNTLYF. CDR3 bases read: TGTGCCAGCAGCTTACAGGGAGGTGGAAATACGCTCTAT.

Comment on this clone: Genes here carry mouse names. Read coverage stops 1 residue before the CDR3 terminus; the germline J gene supplies the remainder. This sequence joins TRBV29 and TRBJ2-2; 8 nucleotides align to TRBD2. The trim removed 2 bases at V and 4 bases at J, leaving 6 bases unmatched. Germline V gene sequence: CDR1 MSHET, CDR2 SYDVDS. CDR3 length equals 16 residues. Incomplete CDR3 DNA: TGTGCTAGCAGTTTAAGGGGGGGGCGCGCCACCGGGCAGCTCTAC. Translation gives CASSLRGGRATGQLY. The CDR3 in its entirety is CASSLRGGRATGQLYF.

Worth noting for this clone: All gene names here are mouse names. The CDR3 end lies 1 residue beyond the end of the read and is filled in from the germline J gene. The chain is built from TRBV13-2 and TRBJ2-4, with 12 bases aligning to TRBD2. V was pared by 0 bases and J by 2 bases, with 4 bases of the junction left unmatched. The CDR3 is 17 residues long. Looked up from germline, CDR1 is NNHNN and CDR2 is SYGAGS (reference sequence). CDR3 amino acids: CASGDGLGGRFQNTLYF. The sequenced part of the CDR3 DNA is TGTGCCAGCGGTGATGGACTGGGGGGGCGCTTTCAAAACACCTTGTAC.

Points on this clone: Gene names are mouse gene names. The read terminates 1 residue before the CDR3 end, so the remaining end is supplied by the germline J gene. The chain couples TRBV13-2 to TRBJ2-5; 9 bases are a match to TRBD1. Losses at the gene ends were 3 bases for V and 4 bases for J; bases not matched to a gene: 3. This CDR3 contains 14 residues. Germline CDR1 NNHNN, CDR2 SYGAGS (reference sequence). The CDR3 DNA, read in part, is TGTGCCAGCGGTGGTGGGACAGGGAAAGACACCCAGTAC. It yields the protein CASGGGTGKDTQY. The entire CDR3 is CASGGGTGKDTQYF.

On this clone itself: Genes here carry mouse names. Read data end 1 residue before the CDR3 end; the end is taken from the germline J gene. This chain joins TRBV31 and TRBJ2-4; 7 bases map to TRBD1. The CDR3 contains 17 residues. J lost 5 bases, V lost 0 bases, and 14 bases had no gene match. Germline V CDR1 and CDR2: GKSSPN, SITVG. Partial CDR3 DNA: TGTGCCTGGAGTCTATCCCAATTTTACAGGGGAGGAAACACCTTGTAC. This sequence encodes CAWSLSQFYRGGNTLY. The whole CDR3 reads CAWSLSQFYRGGNTLYF.

Comments on this clone: The genes and germline here are from mouse. The read terminates 1 residue ahead of where the CDR3 ends, so the germline J gene completes it. V is TRBV5 and J is TRBJ1-1, with TRBD1 as a possible D gene (5 bases). Germline lookup yields CDR1 LGHNA and CDR2 YNLKQL (reference sequence). CDR3 length equals 16 residues. With 0 bases removed from V and 0 bases from J, the gap between germline ends came to 11 bases. The part of the CDR3 DNA that was read is TGTGCCAGCAGCCAAGATGCGGACAATGCAAACACAGAAGTCTTC. It translates to CASSQDADNANTEVF. In full, the CDR3 reads CASSQDADNANTEVFF.

Worth noting for this clone: Gene and germline names: mouse. The read terminates 1 residue before the CDR3 end, so the remaining end is supplied by the germline J gene. The chain uses TRBV13-1 and TRBJ2-5, with TRBD2 matching 14 bases. Per the germline V gene, CDR1 is NSHNY and CDR2 is SYGAGN. V shed 3 bases and J 8 bases; nucleotides not matched to a gene: 5. The CDR3 is 15 amino acids. CDR3 DNA, as far as it was read: TGTGCCAGCAGTGGCCGGGACTGGGGGGGCGGCACCCAGTAC. Its protein is CASSGRDWGGGTQY. The entire CDR3 protein is CASSGRDWGGGTQYF.

As for this clone: Mouse names are used for the genes. Sequencing ends 1 residue short of the CDR3 end; the germline J gene provides the rest. The J gene is TRBJ2-2, the V gene TRBV19; TRBD1 matches at 7 bases. Germline CDR1 FNHDT, CDR2 SITEND (reference sequence). V lost 5 bases, J lost 6 bases, and 7 bases stayed unmatched. The CDR3 totals 14 residues. The part of the CDR3 DNA that was read is TGTGCCAGCAGCCACAGGGGCGGCGCCGGGCAGCTCTAC. Its translation: CASSHRGGAGQLY. The complete CDR3 sequence is CASSHRGGAGQLYF.

This clone was seen only a few times. These gene names are mouse names. The CDR3 is cut off 1 residue early in the read; its end comes from the germline J gene. This sequence joins TRBV19 and TRBJ2-3, with 7 positions matching TRBD1. Per germline, CDR1 FNHDT and CDR2 SITEND (reference sequence). This CDR3 comprises 14 residues. Trimming took 6 bases from V and 2 from J; bases not matched to a gene: 6. CDR3 bases read: TGTGCCAGCACCGAAGACAGGGTTGCAGAAACGCTGTAT. This encodes CASTEDRVAETLY. The whole CDR3 protein reads CASTEDRVAETLYF.